The 22 T cell receptor beta chains listed next were all sequenced from one sample in a study of cytomegalovirus exposure and HLA in healthy donors. Assay used: immunoSEQ multiplex PCR; TCRdb lists only in-frame clones, some missing. The table includes tens of thousands of clones, roughly 80% detected once. Input material: PBMCs. These receptors were taken from a man in his thirties or forties in good health and CMV-seronegative.

The V call is TRBV27, the J call TRBJ2-7, with D possibly being TRBD1 (6 bases). The CDR3 totals 13 residues. The V end lost 3 bases, the J end lost 6 bases, and 12 bases lay between the germline ends. CDR1 is MNHEY and CDR2 is SMNVEV in the germline V gene (reference sequence). CDR3 sequence: CASSFYQGSEQYV. In DNA form, the CDR3 reads TGTGCCAGCAGTTTTTACCAGGGGAGCGAGCAGTACGTC.

The chain uses TRBV4-3 and TRBJ1-3; D may be TRBD1 (6 bases). The CDR3 length is 17 residues. Between the trimmed V and J ends, which lost 3 bases and 0 bases, there was a span of 15 bases. Germline lookup yields CDR1 LGHNA and CDR2 YSLEER. Written as DNA, the CDR3 is TGCGCCAGCAGCCAGGATCCCAACAGGGCCTCTGGAAACACCATATATTTT. As protein: CASSQDPNRASGNTIYF.

The chain carries TRBV27 and TRBJ2-7; D might be TRBD1 (6 bases). Trimming removed 0 bases at V and 1 base at J, with 10 bases between. Germline V gives CDR1 MNHEY, CDR2 SMNVEV (reference sequence). This CDR3 spans 15 amino acids. The CDR3 DNA follows: TGTGCCAGCAGTTTATCACAGGACAGTTCCTACGAGCAGTACGTC. It specifies CASSLSQDSSYEQYV.

The J gene is TRBJ2-3, the V gene TRBV4-2; tentative D call: TRBD2 (5 bases). The CDR3 has 17 residues. From germline, CDR1 is LGHNA and CDR2 YNFKEQ. Between the trimmed V and J ends, which lost 0 bases and 1 base, there was a span of 14 bases. Here the CDR3 reads CASSQEGTSQRTDTQYF. The DNA of the CDR3 is TGTGCCAGCAGCCAAGAAGGAACTAGTCAACGCACAGATACGCAGTATTTT.

This chain joins TRBV19 and TRBJ1-1; a possible D gene is TRBD1 (5 bases). The CDR3 length is 13 residues. From germline, CDR1 is LNHDA and CDR2 SQIVND (reference sequence). Trimming cost V 5 bases and J 1 base, with 8 bases left between them. Written as DNA, the CDR3 is TGTGCCAGTAGTCCCGGGGGGAACACTGAAGCTTTCTTT. Translation: CASSPGGNTEAFF. The full variable domain, completed using reference TRBV19 and TRBJ1-1, is DGGITQSPKYLFRKEGQNVTLSCEQNLNHDAMYWYRQDPGQGLRLIYYSQIVNDFQKGDIAEGYSVSREKKESFPLTVTSAQKNPTAFYLCASSPGGNTEAFFGQGTRLTVV.

The chain carries TRBV5-5 and TRBJ2-7, with 11 bases fitting TRBD2. With V trimmed by 4 bases and J by 4 bases, 7 bases remained unmatched. This CDR3 has 15 amino acids. Per the germline V gene, CDR1 is SGHKS and CDR2 is YYEKEE (reference sequence). This CDR3 reads CASSRTGTSGYEQYV. The CDR3 nucleotides read TGTGCCAGCAGCCGTACCGGGACTAGCGGTTACGAGCAGTACGTC.

V is TRBV7-3 and J is TRBJ2-1; 8 positions match TRBD1. The V gene end was trimmed by 6 bases and the J gene end by 6 bases; junction bases not matched to a gene: 7. Looked up from germline, CDR1 is SGHTA and CDR2 is FQGTGA. The CDR3 length is 14 residues. CDR3 sequence: CASRPRTGSNEQFF. The CDR3 DNA follows: TGTGCCAGCAGACCTCGGACAGGGTCCAATGAGCAGTTCTTC.

This chain joins TRBV6-5 and TRBJ2-5; D perhaps matches TRBD1 (6 bases). This CDR3 contains 11 residues. Trimming removed 6 bases at V and 14 bases at J, with 16 bases between. Germline values: CDR1 MNHEY, CDR2 SVGAGI. Here the CDR3 DNA reads TGTGCCAGCAGAAACCGGGACAATCAATACTTC. Amino acids: CASRNRDNQYF.

This chain joins TRBV27 and TRBJ1-5; 8 bases align to TRBD1. The V and J ends lost 2 bases and 2 bases, in that order; junction bases with no gene match: 5. The CDR3 runs 16 residues. Germline V lookup: CDR1 MNHEY, CDR2 SMNVEV (reference sequence). The CDR3 DNA reads as TGTGCCAGCAGTTTACATAACAGGGGGGGCAATCAGCCCCAGCATTTT. Encoded protein: CASSLHNRGGNQPQHF.

The chain carries TRBV5-6 and TRBJ2-2; 9 bases are a match to TRBD2. The CDR3 has 17 amino acids. Trimming removed 0 bases from V and 5 bases from J; junction bases left unmatched: 8. Per germline, CDR1 SGHDT and CDR2 YYEEEE. CDR3: CASSLGGGRAGTGELFF. The CDR3 DNA reads TGTGCCAGCAGCTTGGGCGGCGGGAGGGCCGGTACCGGGGAGCTGTTTTTT.

The chain recombines TRBV11-2 with TRBJ1-2, with D possibly TRBD1 on 6 matching bases. Germline CDR1 SGHAT, CDR2 FQNNGV. This CDR3 has 12 amino acids. V lost 8 bases, J lost 4 bases, and 11 bases lay in between. CDR3 sequence: CASSPTGYGYTF. The CDR3 DNA follows: TGTGCCAGCTCGCCGACAGGCTATGGCTACACCTTC. Filled out from reference TRBV11-2 and TRBJ1-2, the complete variable domain reads EAGVAQSPRYKIIEKRQSVAFWCNPISGHATLYWYQQILGQGPKLLIQFQNNGVVDDSQLPKDRFSAERLKGVDSTLKIQPAKLEDSAVYLCASSPTGYGYTFGSGTRLTVV.

This clone was seen only once. The chain employs TRBV4-3 and TRBJ2-3; D is unclear. Germline V gene sequence: CDR1 LGHNA, CDR2 YSLEER. The CDR3 extends over 15 amino acids. The ends were cut back, 0 bases at V and 8 bases at J, with 15 bases in the middle. CDR3 sequence: CASSQEQDGGRTQYF. The CDR3 nucleotides are TGCGCCAGCAGCCAAGAGCAAGACGGCGGTCGTACGCAGTATTTT.

V gene TRBV10-3 combines with J gene TRBJ2-7; 12 nucleotides line up with TRBD1. The ends lost 3 bases at V and 7 bases at J; junction bases unmatched: 7. The CDR3 covers 15 residues. Germline assignment: CDR1 ENHRY and CDR2 SYGVKD. The CDR3 sequence is CAISDPGQGAGEQYV. The CDR3 nucleotides are TGTGCCATCAGTGACCCGGGACAGGGGGCTGGGGAGCAGTACGTC.

The chain employs TRBV19 and TRBJ2-5, with 8 nucleotides matching TRBD1. J gave up 5 bases and V 1 base, and 6 bases lay outside the gene matches. The V gene's germline CDR1 is LNHDA and CDR2 SQIVND (reference sequence). The CDR3 is 15 amino acids. The CDR3 DNA reads TGTGCCAGTAGTATAGGGACAGGGAGCAGGGAGACCCAGTACTTC. It encodes CASSIGTGSRETQYF.

V and J are TRBV27 and TRBJ1-5; tentatively, D is TRBD1 (5 bases). CDR3 size: 16 residues. Between the trimmed V and J ends, which lost 4 bases and 0 bases, there was a span of 13 bases. Germline V gives CDR1 MNHEY, CDR2 SMNVEV (reference sequence). CDR3: CASSSRAGYSNQPQHF. The CDR3 DNA sequence: TGTGCCAGCAGTTCCAGGGCGGGGTATAGCAATCAGCCCCAGCATTTT.

The genes are TRBV7-7 and TRBJ2-2; D perhaps matches TRBD2 (6 bases). CDR1 is SSHAT and CDR2 is FNYEAQ in the germline V gene (reference sequence). Trimming left V 1 base short and J 1 base short, with 10 bases between. There are 16 residues in the CDR3. This CDR3 is CASSLVVGLNTGELFF. The CDR3, as DNA: TGTGCCAGCAGCTTAGTAGTGGGACTGAACACCGGGGAGCTGTTTTTT.

This clone has more than one count but fewer than ten. The chain combines TRBV4-3 with TRBJ2-5; TRBD2 agrees at 10 bases. Germline V lookup: CDR1 LGHNA, CDR2 YSLEER. Unmatched junction bases numbered 7, after V lost 4 bases and J lost 5 bases. This CDR3 comprises 15 residues. CDR3 in amino acids: CASSRQREGHETQYF. The CDR3 nucleotides read TGCGCCAGCAGCCGTCAGCGGGAGGGCCATGAGACCCAGTACTTC.

The genes are TRBV6-4 and TRBJ2-3; 8 nucleotides line up with TRBD2. The CDR3 sequence is 16 residues long. The germline gives CDR1 MRHNA, CDR2 SNTAGT. V lost 6 bases to trimming and J lost 5 bases; unmatched junction nucleotides: 13. The CDR3 nucleotides read TGTGCCAGCAGCCTCACAGAAGCGGGAGATATAGATACGCAGTATTTT. The encoded protein is CASSLTEAGDIDTQYF.

The chain links TRBV6-1 to TRBJ2-3; D might be TRBD2 (6 bases). Germline V lookup: CDR1 MNHNS, CDR2 SASEGT. Trimming took 1 base from V and 2 from J, leaving 10 bases between them. This CDR3 spans 15 amino acids. CDR3 in DNA: TGTGCCAGCAGTGAAGGGAGGGAATTCACAGATACGCAGTATTTT. Translated, it gives CASSEGREFTDTQYF.

The chain couples TRBV4-1 to TRBJ2-3; 7 nucleotides agree with TRBD2. The CDR3 has 17 amino acids. The trim removed 3 bases at V and 4 bases at J, leaving 13 bases unmatched. The germline CDR1 and CDR2 sequences are MGHRA and YSYEKL. The CDR3 DNA follows: TGCGCCAGCAGCCAGGGGGGGGTGGGAGGGCCCGCAGATACGCAGTATTTT. It is translated as CASSQGGVGGPADTQYF.

The genes are TRBV30 and TRBJ2-3; D possibly corresponds to TRBD2 (7 bases). The CDR3 runs 11 residues. Trimming removed 7 bases at V and 11 bases at J, with 16 bases between. The V gene's germline CDR1 is GTSNPN and CDR2 SVGIG (reference sequence). CDR3 DNA: TGTGCCTATGAGGCGGGGGACAAGCAGTATTTT. Protein product: CAYEAGDKQYF.

The chain combines TRBV30 with TRBJ2-7; perhaps TRBD1 as D (5 bases). Trimming took off 3 bases at V and 2 bases at J, with 11 bases between the two ends. The CDR3 is 13 residues long. Germline V lookup: CDR1 GTSNPN, CDR2 SVGIG (reference sequence). DNA of the CDR3: TGTGCCTGGAGCTTAGGGGTAACCTACGAGCAGTACGTC. Translation gives CAWSLGVTYEQYV.